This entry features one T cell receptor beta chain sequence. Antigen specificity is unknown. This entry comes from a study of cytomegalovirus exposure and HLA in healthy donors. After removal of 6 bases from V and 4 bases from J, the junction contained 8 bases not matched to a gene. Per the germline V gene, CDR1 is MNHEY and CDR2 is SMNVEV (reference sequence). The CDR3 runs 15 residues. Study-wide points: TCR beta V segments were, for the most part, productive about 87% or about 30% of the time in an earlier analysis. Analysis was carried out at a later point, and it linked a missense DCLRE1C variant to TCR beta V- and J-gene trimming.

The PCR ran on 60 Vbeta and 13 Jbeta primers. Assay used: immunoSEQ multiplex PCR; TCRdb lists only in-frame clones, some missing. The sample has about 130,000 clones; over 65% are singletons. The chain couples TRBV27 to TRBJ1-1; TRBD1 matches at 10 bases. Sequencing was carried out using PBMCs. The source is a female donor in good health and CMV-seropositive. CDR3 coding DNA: TGTGCCAGCAGGCGACAGGGGGCTCGTGTCACTGAAGCTTTCTTT. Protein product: CASRRQGARVTEAFF.